This entry lists 9 T cell receptor beta chains sequenced from one sample in a study of blood T cells in healthy people across ages. A J-beta primer mix and a sample-barcoded 5' primer were used in a second PCR of about 6 to 12 cycles. TCRdb passed the 5' RACE reads through MiXCR, listing each CDR3 protein once. The profile covers about 1.1 million distinct CDR3 sequences, with roughly two fifths appearing a single time and approximately 14% taken by the ten largest. Sequencing was done on a sample of blood. The receptors come from a man aged 18-30 years in good health.

The chain employs TRBV12-3 or TRBV12-4 and TRBJ2-2; D possibly corresponds to TRBD2 (5 bases). The CDR3 loop spans 13 amino acids. Deletions cut 8 bases from V and 6 bases from J, with 13 bases between. CDR3: CASQRQAAGELFF. The CDR3 DNA is TGTGCCAGCCAGCGGCAGGCGGCCGGGGAGCTGTTTTTT.

The V and J genes are TRBV2 and TRBJ2-7; 7 nucleotides agree with TRBD1. The length of the CDR3 is 15 residues. Losses at the gene ends were 6 bases for V and 6 bases for J; bases not matched to a gene: 14. Germline lookup yields CDR1 SNHLY and CDR2 FYNNEI. CDR3 amino acids: CASSATGTAHPEQYF. As DNA, the CDR3 is TGTGCCAGCAGCGCAACCGGGACAGCGCACCCCGAGCAGTACTTC.

This clonotype has a handful of counts. The chain has TRBV7-2 and TRBJ1-5; D unclear. Germline V lookup: CDR1 SGHTA, CDR2 FQGNSA. V was clipped by 0 bases and J by 7 bases, with 13 bases between them. The CDR3 is 15 amino acids. The CDR3 spells CASSLAWAEGQPQHF. The CDR3 DNA reads as TGTGCCAGCAGCTTAGCATGGGCAGAGGGCCAGCCCCAGCATTTT.

The V and J genes are TRBV6-1 and TRBJ1-5; 7 positions match TRBD1. The germline V gene encodes CDR1 MNHNS and CDR2 SASEGT. CDR3 size: 23 residues. Trimming cost V 2 bases and J 5 bases; bases outside gene matches: 30. This chain's CDR3 is CASSERAATGQTMYRGFHQPQHF. Written as DNA, the CDR3 is TGTGCCAGCAGTGAACGAGCGGCAACGGGACAGACTATGTATAGGGGTTTCCATCAGCCCCAGCATTTT.

The genes are TRBV29-1 and TRBJ2-4, with D unclear. The CDR3 length is 12 residues. The germline CDR1 and CDR2 sequences are SQVTM and ANQGSEA. The V gene lost 6 bases and the J gene lost 8 bases, with 14 bases spanning the gap. Here the CDR3 DNA reads TGCAGCGTCCTTGACCCCGGGCACATTCAGTACTTC. Amino acids: CSVLDPGHIQYF.

A single count supports this clonotype. This could be a read error, since a much larger clone is one nucleotide away. The V call is TRBV29-1, the J call TRBJ2-5; 9 nucleotides match TRBD1. The CDR3 loop spans 16 amino acids. Germline V CDR1 and CDR2: SQVTM, ANQGSEA. The V segment lost 3 bases and the J segment 11 bases; nucleotides outside the gene matches: 19. CDR3 sequence: CSVDPQTGGSYNEQYF. The CDR3 DNA reads TGCAGCGTTGACCCGCAAACAGGGGGCTCCTACAATGAGCAGTACTTC.

This clonotype has more than one count but fewer than ten. The chain recombines TRBV2 with TRBJ1-6; no clear D. The V end lost 6 bases, the J end lost 5 bases, and 11 bases lay between the germline ends. The germline gives CDR1 SNHLY, CDR2 FYNNEI. CDR3 length: 14 amino acids. CDR3 in amino acids: CASRIGRDNSPLHF. The CDR3 DNA sequence: TGTGCCAGCAGGATTGGCAGAGATAATTCACCCCTCCACTTT.

V and J are TRBV9 and TRBJ1-1; tentatively, D is TRBD1 (5 bases). CDR1 and CDR2 (germline): SGDLS, YYNGEE. Trimming shortened V by 5 bases and J by 1 base, and 18 bases separated the two germline ends. The CDR3 contains 16 residues. The DNA for the CDR3 is TGTGCCAGCAGGGGGGTGGCAGAAGAAGGGAACACTGAAGCTTTCTTT. Translated, it gives CASRGVAEEGNTEAFF. The variable domain in full, completed from reference TRBV9 and TRBJ1-1, reads DSGVTQTPKHLITATGQRVTLRCSPRSGDLSVYWYQQSLDQGLQFLIQYYNGEERAKGNILERFSAQQFPDLHSELNLSSLELGDSALYFCASRGVAEEGNTEAFFGQGTRLTVV.

The sample holds a few counts of this clonotype. The chain combines TRBV27 with TRBJ1-4, with a weak D call TRBD1 (6 bases). The CDR3 has 14 amino acids. Trimming removed 6 bases at V and 4 bases at J, with 12 bases between. Germline V gene lookup returns CDR1 MNHEY and CDR2 SMNVEV (reference sequence). For the CDR3, the DNA is TGTGCCAGCAGCTCTAACAGGGATAATGAAAAACTGTTTTTT. Protein sequence: CASSSNRDNEKLFF. Drawing the rest from reference TRBV27 and TRBJ1-4, the complete variable domain is EAQVTQNPRYLITVTGKKLTVTCSQNMNHEYMSWYRQDPGLGLRQIYYSMNVEVTDKGDVPEGYKVSRKEKRNFPLILESPSPNQTSLYFCASSSNRDNEKLFFGSGTQLSVL.